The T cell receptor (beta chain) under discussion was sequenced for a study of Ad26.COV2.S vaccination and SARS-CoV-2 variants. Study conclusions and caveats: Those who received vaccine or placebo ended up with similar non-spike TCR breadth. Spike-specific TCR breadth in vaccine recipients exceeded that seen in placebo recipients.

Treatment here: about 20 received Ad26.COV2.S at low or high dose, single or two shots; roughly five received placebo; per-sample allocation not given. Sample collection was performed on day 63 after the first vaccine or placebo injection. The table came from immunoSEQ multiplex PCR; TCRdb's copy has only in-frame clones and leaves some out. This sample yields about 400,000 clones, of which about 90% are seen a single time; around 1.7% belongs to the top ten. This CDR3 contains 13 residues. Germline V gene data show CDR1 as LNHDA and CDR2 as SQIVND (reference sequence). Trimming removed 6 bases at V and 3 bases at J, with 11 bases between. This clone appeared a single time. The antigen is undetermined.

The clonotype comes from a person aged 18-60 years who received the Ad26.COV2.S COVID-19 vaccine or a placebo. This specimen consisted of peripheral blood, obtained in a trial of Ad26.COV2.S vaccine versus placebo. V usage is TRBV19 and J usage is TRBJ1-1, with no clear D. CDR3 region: CASSSRLDTEAFF. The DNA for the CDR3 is TGTGCCAGTAGCTCCCGGCTGGACACTGAAGCTTTCTTT.